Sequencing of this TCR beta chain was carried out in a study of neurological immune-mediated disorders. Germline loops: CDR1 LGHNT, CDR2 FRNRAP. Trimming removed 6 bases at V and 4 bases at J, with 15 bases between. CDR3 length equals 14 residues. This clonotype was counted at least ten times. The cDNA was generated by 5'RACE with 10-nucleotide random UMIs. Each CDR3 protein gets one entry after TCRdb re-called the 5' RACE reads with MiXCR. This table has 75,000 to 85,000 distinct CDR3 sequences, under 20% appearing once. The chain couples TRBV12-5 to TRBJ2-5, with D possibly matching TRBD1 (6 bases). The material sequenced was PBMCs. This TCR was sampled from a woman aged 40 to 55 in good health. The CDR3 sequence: CASGTSSRGETQYF. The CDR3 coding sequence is TGTGCTAGTGGCACCTCTTCCAGGGGAGAGACCCAGTACTTC.